These 3 T cell receptor beta chains share one sample of origin, sequenced in a study of Graves' ophthalmopathy and Graves' hyperthyroidism (dated by TCRdb to the late 2010s). TCRdb names Illumina HiSeq 2000 as the instrument used. For repertoire sequencing, TCR beta CDR3 regions were amplified from RNA transcripts. The first round was an RT-PCR using HTBI primers with the Qiagen OneStep RT-PCR kit, and this first round was followed by a second-round multiplex PCR, then size selection and purification. TCRdb passed the public sequencing reads through fastp at Q25 and MiXCR, retaining productive beta sequences. Each entry merges the rows of one CDR3 protein and shows their most common DNA and genes. The sample includes about 400,000 distinct CDR3 sequences, with approximately 20% observed a single time. The top ten clones comprise around 1.4% of the sample. What was sequenced was peripheral blood. The receptors stem from a woman younger than 30 with Graves' ophthalmopathy. Donor details come from another sample of the same person, matched by shared clones.

The sample holds many counts of this clonotype. The V call is TRBV30, the J call TRBJ1-1; D is unresolved. The germline gives CDR1 GTSNPN, CDR2 SVGIG (reference sequence). The V gene lost 0 bases and the J gene lost 2 bases, with 10 bases spanning the gap. The CDR3 is made up of 14 amino acids. The CDR3 coding sequence is TGTGCCTGGAGTGTACGGGGTGGAAACACTGAAGCTTTCTTT. Translated: CAWSVRGGNTEAFF.

This clonotype was seen just once. The chain recombines TRBV7-8 with TRBJ2-7, with D unclear. In germline, CDR1 is SGHVS, CDR2 FQNEAQ. Trimming removed 5 bases at V and 9 bases at J, with 11 bases between. The CDR3 consists of 11 residues. The CDR3 protein is CASSTQAVQYF. The CDR3 DNA reads as TGTGCCAGCAGCACCCAGGCTGTGCAGTACTTC.

This clonotype was counted many times. This CDR3 is missing its conserved last phenylalanine or tryptophan, likely due to a read error. The CDR3 loop is CATGTLAGKPVRREQYL. CDR3 bases: TGTGCCACCGGAACCCTGGCCGGAAAACCCGTTCGGAGAGAGCAGTACCTC. V and J are TRBV15 and TRBJ2-7; D unresolved. Germline CDR1 reads LNHNV; CDR2 reads YYDKDF (reference sequence). Trimming stripped 8 bases from V and 7 bases from J, with 30 bases between. CDR3 size: 17 residues.